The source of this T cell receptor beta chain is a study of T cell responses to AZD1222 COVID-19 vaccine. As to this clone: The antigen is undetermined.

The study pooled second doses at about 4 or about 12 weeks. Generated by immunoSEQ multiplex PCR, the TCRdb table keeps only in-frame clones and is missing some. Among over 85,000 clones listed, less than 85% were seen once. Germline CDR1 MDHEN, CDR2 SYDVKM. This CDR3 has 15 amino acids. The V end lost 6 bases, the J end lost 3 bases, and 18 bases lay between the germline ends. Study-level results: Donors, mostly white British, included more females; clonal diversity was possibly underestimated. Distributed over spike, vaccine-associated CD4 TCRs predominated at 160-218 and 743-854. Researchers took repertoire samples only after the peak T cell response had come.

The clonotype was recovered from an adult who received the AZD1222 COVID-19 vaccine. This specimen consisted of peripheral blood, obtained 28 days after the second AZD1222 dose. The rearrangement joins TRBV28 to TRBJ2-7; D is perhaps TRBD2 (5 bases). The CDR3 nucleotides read TGTGCCAGCAGCGTACCCACGGGGAAGGGCTACGAGCAGTACTTC. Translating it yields CASSVPTGKGYEQYF.